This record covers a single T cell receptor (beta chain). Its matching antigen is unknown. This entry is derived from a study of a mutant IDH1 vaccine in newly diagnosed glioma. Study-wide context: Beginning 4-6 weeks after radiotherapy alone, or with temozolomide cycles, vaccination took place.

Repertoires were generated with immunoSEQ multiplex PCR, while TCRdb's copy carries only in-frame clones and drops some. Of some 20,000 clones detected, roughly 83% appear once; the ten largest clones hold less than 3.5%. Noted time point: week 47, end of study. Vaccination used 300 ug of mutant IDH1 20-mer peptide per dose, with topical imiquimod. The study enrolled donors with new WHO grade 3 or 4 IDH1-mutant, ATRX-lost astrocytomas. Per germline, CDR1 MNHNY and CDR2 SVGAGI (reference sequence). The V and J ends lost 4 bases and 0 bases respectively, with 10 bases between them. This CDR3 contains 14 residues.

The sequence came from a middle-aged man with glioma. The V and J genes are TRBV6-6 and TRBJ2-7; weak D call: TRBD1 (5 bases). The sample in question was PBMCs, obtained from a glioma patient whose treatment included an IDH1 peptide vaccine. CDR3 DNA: TGTGCCAGCAGTTCTCGGACACCCTCCTACGAGCAGTACTTC. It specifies CASSSRTPSYEQYF.